These T cell receptor beta chains were read from a single sample in a study of T cell responses to AZD1222 COVID-19 vaccine. Here immunoSEQ multiplex PCR was the method, and the copy in TCRdb shows in-frame clones only, minus some. Of some 140,000 clones detected, about 88% appear once; the ten largest clones hold about 19%. The sample was peripheral blood, taken on day 0 of AZD1222 vaccination. The receptors here all came from an adult in good health. The CDR3 runs from the conserved cysteine through the conserved F or W. A D gene is named only where the DNA matches it firmly. Clone sizes are given selectively: once, few, many, or a class where the clone is expanded.

clone_size	v_call	j_call	d_call	cdr3_nt	cdr3_aa
-	TRBV12-3/TRBV12-4	TRBJ2-7	-	TGTGCCAGCAGTCCCAGGGGGGGGTACGAGCAGTACTTC	CASSPRGGYEQYF
-	TRBV5-1	TRBJ2-7	-	TGCGCCAGCAGCTCGAGCGGTTCCTACGAGCAGTACTTC	CASSSSGSYEQYF
-	TRBV9	TRBJ1-2	-	TGTGCCAGCAGCGTAGAGGGCAGCTACAACTATGGCTACACCTTC	CASSVEGSYNYGYTF
once	TRBV12-3/TRBV12-4	TRBJ2-7	-	TGTGCCAGCAGTTTATCATTGGCGAAGCAGTACTTC	CASSLSLAKQYF
-	TRBV5-4	TRBJ2-7	TRBD1	TGTGCCAGCAGCTTAAAAATCATGACAGGGGGCTACGAGCAGTACTTC	CASSLKIMTGGYEQYF
-	TRBV6-5	TRBJ2-1	TRBD1	TGTGCCAGCACTCGACGGGACAGGGGGCCAAATGAGCAGTTCTTC	CASTRRDRGPNEQFF
-	TRBV6-1	TRBJ2-1	-	TGTGCCAGCAGTGAACTGGGACACAATGAGCAGTTCTTC	CASSELGHNEQFF
-	TRBV11-2	TRBJ2-3	TRBD1	TGTGCCAGCAGCTTGACCGGACAGGGTTCCACAGATACGCAGTATTTT	CASSLTGQGSTDTQYF
-	TRBV5-1	TRBJ2-3	TRBD2	TGCGCCAGCAGCTTTGGACTAGCGTGGGGCACAGATACGCAGTATTTT	CASSFGLAWGTDTQYF
-	TRBV19	TRBJ1-5	TRBD1	TGTGCCAGTAGTAAACGGGACAGCGGGGCAGTATTTCAGCCCCAGCATTTT	CASSKRDSGAVFQPQHF
-	TRBV19	TRBJ1-2	TRBD1	TGTGCCAGTAGTGACAGGGGCATGGTAGTTGGCTACACCTTC	CASSDRGMVVGYTF
-	TRBV4-2	TRBJ1-1	TRBD1	TGTGCCAGCAGCCAGGACAGGATGGGGACTGAAGCTTTCTTT	CASSQDRMGTEAFF
once	TRBV29-1	TRBJ2-5	TRBD2	TGCAGCGGCGAAGGTCTGGGAGGGGAGACCCAGTACTTC	CSGEGLGGETQYF
once	TRBV6-2/TRBV6-3	TRBJ1-5	-	TGTGCCAGCAGTTTCGCTACTTGGCAGCCCCAGCATTTT	CASSFATWQPQHF
once	TRBV7-3	TRBJ2-3	TRBD2	TGTGCCAGCAGCCACTCTAGCGGGAGGGATACAGATACGCAGTATTTT	CASSHSSGRDTDTQYF
-	TRBV27	TRBJ1-1	-	TGTGCCAGCAGCCCCAACTGGTTGGCAAAAGCTTTCTTT	CASSPNWLAKAFF
-	TRBV5-1	TRBJ2-3	-	TGCGCCAGCAGCTTGGCTGGGGAGTCGCAGTATTTT	CASSLAGESQYF
once	TRBV2	TRBJ2-3	TRBD2	TGTGCCAGCCTTCCGGGACTAGCGGACACAGATACGCAGTATTTT	CASLPGLADTDTQYF
few	TRBV7-2	TRBJ1-2	-	TGTGCCAGCAGCTCTCCGGCCGCCTATGGCTACACCTTC	CASSSPAAYGYTF
once	TRBV5-1	TRBJ1-1	TRBD1	TGCGCCAGCAGCTTGACGGGAACCTACAGGGGGGTGGGCACTGAAGCTTTCTTT	CASSLTGTYRGVGTEAFF
-	TRBV2	TRBJ1-2	TRBD1	TGTGCCAGGGACAGGGTGGTCGGCTACACCTTC	CARDRVVGYTF
-	TRBV9	TRBJ2-3	TRBD2	TGTGCCAGCACCTCGGGACTAGCGGTCACAGATACGCAGTATTTT	CASTSGLAVTDTQYF
-	TRBV4-1	TRBJ1-1	-	TGCGCCAGCAGCCAAGCCCAAATGGACACTGAAGCTTTCTTT	CASSQAQMDTEAFF
-	TRBV14	TRBJ1-3	-	TGTGCCAGCAGCGTGGGGGCGTATGGAAACACCATATATTTT	CASSVGAYGNTIYF
-	TRBV6-5	TRBJ1-2	-	TGTGCCAGCAGTTCTTCACAGGGCAACTATGGCTACACCTTC	CASSSSQGNYGYTF
-	TRBV11-3	TRBJ1-6	TRBD1	TGTGCCAGCAGCTTAGGGCAGGGGGCTGGTTCACCCCTCCACTTT	CASSLGQGAGSPLHF
-	TRBV6-5	TRBJ2-2	-	TGTGCCAGCCGACGATCAAGATTAGGGACCGGGGAGCTGTTTTTT	CASRRSRLGTGELFF
-	TRBV29-1	TRBJ2-1	TRBD2	TGCAGCTGTAATAGCGGGAGGGCCAAGTACAATGAGCAGTTCTTC	CSCNSGRAKYNEQFF
-	TRBV7-8	TRBJ1-5	TRBD1	TGTGCCAGCAGCCCACGAGGGGGCCTCAATCAGCCCCAGCATTTT	CASSPRGGLNQPQHF
-	TRBV6-2/TRBV6-3	TRBJ1-2	-	TGTGCCAGCAGTTACGACCGGGACAAGTCGAACTATGGCTACACCTTC	CASSYDRDKSNYGYTF
-	TRBV7-2	TRBJ2-5	TRBD2	TGTGCCAGCAGCTTAGGCCTTACCGGGACTAGCGGTCAAGAGACCCAGTACTTC	CASSLGLTGTSGQETQYF
-	TRBV12-5	TRBJ2-3	TRBD2	TGTGCTAGTGGCCATTCTAGCGGCCACACAGATACGCAGTATTTT	CASGHSSGHTDTQYF
-	TRBV5-1	TRBJ2-1	-	TGCGCCAGCAGCTTGGGTCGCAGGGGAAGGAATGAGCAGTTCTTC	CASSLGRRGRNEQFF
-	TRBV6-5	TRBJ1-2	-	TGTGCCAGCAGTTACTCGCCGGGAATTAACTATGGCTACACCTTC	CASSYSPGINYGYTF
few	TRBV3-1/TRBV3-2	TRBJ1-2	-	TGTGCCAGCAGCCTATTAACAGCTCGGAGCTATGGCTACACCTTC	CASSLLTARSYGYTF
-	TRBV30	TRBJ1-5	-	TGTGCCTGGAGTGTAAGTAGCAATCAGCCCCAGCATTTT	CAWSVSSNQPQHF
-	TRBV4-1	TRBJ1-6	-	TGCGCCAGCAGCCATGGAAAAGGGGACCGTAATTCACCCCTCCACTTT	CASSHGKGDRNSPLHF
-	TRBV5-1	TRBJ1-5	-	TGCGCCAGCAGCCCCTTCGCAGGGAGTAATCAGCCCCAGCATTTT	CASSPFAGSNQPQHF
once	TRBV11-2	TRBJ2-2	-	TGTGCCAGCAGCTTTAAGGGCGCCGGGGAGCTGTTTTTT	CASSFKGAGELFF
-	TRBV7-2	TRBJ1-2	-	TGTGCCAGCAGCTCACGGGAGCAGGGAGCTTTCGGCTACACCTTC	CASSSREQGAFGYTF
-	TRBV5-4	TRBJ1-1	-	TGTGCCAGCAGCCCCAGGGGCAGGGGCACTGAAGCTTTCTTT	CASSPRGRGTEAFF
-	TRBV6-5	TRBJ1-1	-	TGTGCCAGCAGTTATTGGTCGGGTAACACTGAAGCTTTCTTT	CASSYWSGNTEAFF
-	TRBV9	TRBJ2-6	TRBD2	TGTGCCAGCAGCGCCGACCCCCGGGGGGGCGCTGGGGCCAACGTCCTGACTTTC	CASSADPRGGAGANVLTF
-	TRBV18	TRBJ1-4	-	TGTGCCAGCTCACCACGGGGTATCCCGGAGGAAAAACTGTTTTTT	CASSPRGIPEEKLFF
-	TRBV28	TRBJ1-5	-	TGTGCCAGCAGTCCCAGAAGCCCACGGGTAGGTGGTCAGCCCCAGCATTTT	CASSPRSPRVGGQPQHF
-	TRBV7-9	TRBJ1-4	-	TGTGCCAGCAGCCCCACTGGGGGGGCTAATGAAAAACTGTTTTTT	CASSPTGGANEKLFF
-	TRBV5-4	TRBJ1-2	-	TGTGCCAGCAGCTTGGCAGGGGTGATGGGCTACACCTTC	CASSLAGVMGYTF
-	TRBV6-6	TRBJ1-6	TRBD1	TGTGCCAGCAGTTACTCGGGGACAGGCGATTCACCCCTCCACTTT	CASSYSGTGDSPLHF
-	TRBV9	TRBJ1-1	-	TGTGCCAGCAGCGTAGGGGGAGTCATGAACACTGAAGCTTTCTTT	CASSVGGVMNTEAFF
-	TRBV6-5	TRBJ2-7	TRBD2	TGTGCCAGCAGTAGAGCGGGGACGTCCTACGAGCAGTACTTC	CASSRAGTSYEQYF